The rows below give T cell receptor beta chains drawn from one sample of a study of radiotherapy plus CTLA-4 blockade in lung cancer. The data were produced by immunoSEQ multiplex PCR, yet TCRdb's version contains in-frame clones alone and is incomplete. The sample contains approximately 110,000 clones, 81% of which appear only once. The sequencing used peripheral blood, collected from a patient treated with radiotherapy plus ipilimumab. These TCRs come from a human donor with non-small cell lung cancer that progressed on radiotherapy plus ipilimumab. Some clones in this sample may be carry-over from other donors' samples. Both conserved end residues are part of each CDR3.

j_call v_call cdr3_aa
TRBJ1-2 TRBV5-1 CASSRDGQGIDYGYTF
TRBJ1-6 TRBV7-2 CASSLNSGAVAPLHF
TRBJ2-1 TRBV15 CATSPWGGPSYNEQFF
TRBJ2-7 TRBV5-1 CASSSDGSVYEQYF
TRBJ1-4 TRBV6-5 CASSYSKGGGAGLFF
TRBJ2-7 TRBV4-3 CASSQDRGNEQYF
TRBJ2-5 TRBV4-1 CASSFQGTNQETQYF
TRBJ2-5 TRBV5-6 CASSRNRFQETQYF
TRBJ1-1 TRBV18 CASSPKRTGGGMDTEAFF
TRBJ2-2 TRBV19 CASRQPGQGAGELFF
TRBJ2-3 TRBV7-3 CASSLTGTSGGADTQYF
TRBJ1-1 TRBV6-5 CASSYMTVLNTEAFF
TRBJ1-2 TRBV5-4 CASSGVPGTAYGYTF
TRBJ1-1 TRBV9 CASSGGKPSTARNTEAFF
TRBJ2-7 TRBV4-1 CASSQDINWDEQYF
TRBJ2-3 TRBV5-1 CASSTSGDTDTQYF
TRBJ1-3 TRBV5-4 CASSSGGQVGNTIYF